Listed below are T cell receptor beta chains from one sample, sequenced in a study of early T cells in non-severe SARS-CoV-2 infection. Each CDR3 protein is one row after TCRdb ran MiXCR on the 5' RACE reads. The data hold over 45,000 distinct CDR3 sequences, with 4.5% to 7% observed a single time. Sequences were obtained from whole blood. The receptor source for this set is an adult who was a healthcare worker with PCR-confirmed SARS-CoV-2 infection or an uninfected control (not recorded which). The CDR3 runs from the conserved cysteine through the conserved F or W. A D gene is named only where the DNA matches it firmly. For some rows the clone size is stated as once, few or many, or as a class when expanded; others skip it.

abundance,d_gene,j_gene,v_gene,CDR3nt,CDR3aa
many,TRBD1,TRBJ2-1,TRBV6-6,TGTGCCAGCAGTTACTCGAAAGCTCCAGGGGGCAATGAGCAGTTCTTC,CASSYSKAPGGNEQFF
-,TRBD2,TRBJ2-7,TRBV20-1,TGCAGTGCTAGATCCCCGGGACTAGCTGGGCAGTACTTC,CSARSPGLAGQYF
many,TRBD2,TRBJ2-7,TRBV20-1,TGCAGTGCTAGAGATGGGCTAGCGGGGAGGCTGTACTTC,CSARDGLAGRLYF
-,-,TRBJ1-1,TRBV7-8,TGTGCCAGCAGCTGGGGGCGGGACACTGAAGCTTTCTTT,CASSWGRDTEAFF
many,-,TRBJ2-2,TRBV10-3,TGTGCCATCAGGGCAGGGAGCACCGGGGAGCTTTTTTTT,CAIRAGSTGELFF
-,-,TRBJ2-3,TRBV10-3,TGTGCCATCAGGACTGAGAGTTATGGAGATACGCAGTATTTT,CAIRTESYGDTQYF
-,TRBD2,TRBJ2-7,TRBV11-2,TGTGCCAGCAGCCCAGCGGGGGGGGGACGAGACTACGAGCAGTACTTC,CASSPAGGGRDYEQYF
many,TRBD1,TRBJ1-1,TRBV12-3/TRBV12-4,TGTGCCAGCCAATCCTCCCGGCAGGGGGCGAACACTGAAGCTTTCTTT,CASQSSRQGANTEAFF
many,TRBD1,TRBJ2-6,TRBV2,TGTGCCAGCAACCTCGACAGGGCCGGGGCCAACGTCCTGACTTTC,CASNLDRAGANVLTF
-,-,TRBJ2-2,TRBV15,TGTGCCACCAGCAGAGGTGTGGGCCCCGGGGAGCTGTTTTTT,CATSRGVGPGELFF
few,-,TRBJ1-2,TRBV19,TGTGCCAGTAGTATAACCCATCCCGACAGCATCTATGGCTACACCTTC,CASSITHPDSIYGYTF
-,-,TRBJ2-6,TRBV6-2/TRBV6-3,TGTGCCAGCAGTTACTTGGTCGGGGGCTCTGGGGCCAACGTCCTGACTTTC,CASSYLVGGSGANVLTF
few,TRBD2,TRBJ2-1,TRBV20-1,TGCAGTGCCTCCGGGACTAGCAACTACAATGAGCAGTTCTTC,CSASGTSNYNEQFF
many,-,TRBJ2-1,TRBV19,TGTGCCAGTAGTATACGGGCGGCCGTTAACAATGAGCAGTTCTTC,CASSIRAAVNNEQFF
many,-,TRBJ2-7,TRBV30,TGTGCCTGGAGTGTACCATGGCAGGGATCCCCCTACGAGCAGTACTTC,CAWSVPWQGSPYEQYF
-,TRBD1,TRBJ2-2,TRBV5-4,TGTGCCAGCAGCGCCGACAGGGCTACCGGGGAGCTGTTTTTT,CASSADRATGELFF
few,TRBD1,TRBJ1-4,TRBV2,TGTGCCAGCAGATCAGGTTCCCCGGGACAGTCAAATGAAAAACTGTTTTTT,CASRSGSPGQSNEKLFF
few,-,TRBJ2-3,TRBV7-2,TGTGCCAGCAGCTCACGGGTGGGCACAGATACGCAGTATTTT,CASSSRVGTDTQYF
many,-,TRBJ2-7,TRBV14,TGTGCCAGCAGCGACAGAACCTACGAGCAGTACTTC,CASSDRTYEQYF
many,-,TRBJ2-1,TRBV12-3/TRBV12-4,TGTGCCAGCAGTTTCAGGCGAAGCTCCTACAATGAGCAGTTCTTC,CASSFRRSSYNEQFF
many,-,TRBJ1-2,TRBV28,TGTGCCAGCAGTTCTCCGGGACAAAACTATGGCTACACCTTC,CASSSPGQNYGYTF
many,TRBD2,TRBJ2-2,TRBV7-9,TGTGCCAGCAGCCCAGGGACTAGCGGGAGGAGCACCGGGGAGCTGTTTTTT,CASSPGTSGRSTGELFF